The entry below describes one TCR beta chain. This sample stems from a study of blood T cell repertoires in COVID-19. Study details: Spain, Italy and the United States supplied samples that represented acute and convalescent COVID-19. PBMCs, B-cell-depleted T cells, or T cells provided the cDNA or gDNA that made up the material.

Under the authors' procedure: Cell counts per sample came from amplifying reference gene primers. Only in-frame clones appear in the TCRdb table, and some are missing; sequencing was by immunoSEQ multiplex PCR. V and J calls plus clone size are reproduced from that table; the DNA served to infer D and trimming. Counted here are fewer than 140,000 clones, more than 80% occurring once; the ten biggest clones make up 11% to 15%. The J segment lost 12 bases and the V segment lost 3 bases, leaving 13 bases of the junction unmatched. The CDR3 length is 15 residues. The germline gives CDR1 SGHTA, CDR2 FQGTGA.

This rearrangement joins TRBV7-3 to TRBJ2-1, with 8 bases fitting TRBD1. This TCR derives from a woman in her sixties or seventies with acute or convalescent COVID-19. Sequenced: peripheral blood. The CDR3 here is CASSFRLDGQGRQFF. The CDR3 bases are TGTGCCAGCAGCTTCCGATTAGACGGACAGGGAAGGCAGTTCTTC.